This is a list of T cell receptor beta chains from one sample in a study of blood T cell repertoires in COVID-19. Sequenced by immunoSEQ multiplex PCR; TCRdb stores in-frame clones only, minus some. This sample has some 93,000 clones, with approximately 85% found just once. The sequenced material came from peripheral blood. The receptors were sampled from a man aged 60 to 69 with acute or convalescent COVID-19. Both conserved end residues are part of each CDR3. D genes are given only for firm matches. A row's size may be missing; if present it is once, few, many or a size class.

CDR3aa	CDR3nt	v_gene	j_gene	len	abundance	d_gene
CASSVADRAYGYTF	TGTGCCAGCAGCGTTGCGGACAGGGCCTATGGCTACACCTTC	TRBV9	TRBJ1-2	14	NA	TRBD1
CASSERQGSVTEAFF	TGTGCCAGCAGTGAACGGCAGGGTTCGGTCACTGAAGCTTTCTTT	TRBV2	TRBJ1-1	15	NA	NA
CASSLSSGQGRGYTF	TGTGCCAGCAGTCTAAGCTCCGGACAGGGAAGGGGCTACACCTTC	TRBV27	TRBJ1-2	15	NA	TRBD1
CSSPGQGNEQFF	TGCAGCTCCCCGGGACAGGGCAATGAGCAGTTCTTC	TRBV29-1	TRBJ2-1	12	NA	TRBD1
CASSLSGGTDTQYF	TGTGCCAGCAGCCTAAGCGGGGGCACAGATACGCAGTATTTT	TRBV5-4	TRBJ2-3	14	NA	TRBD2
CASSFEGGGANVLTF	TGTGCCAGCAGTTTTGAAGGGGGTGGGGCCAACGTCCTGACTTTC	TRBV27	TRBJ2-6	15	NA	NA
CASSITGGTEAFF	TGTGCCAGTAGTATAACAGGGGGCACTGAAGCTTTCTTT	TRBV19	TRBJ1-1	13	NA	TRBD1
CASRLGGTGELFF	TGCGCCAGTCGTCTGGGGGGCACCGGGGAGCTGTTTTTT	TRBV10-2	TRBJ2-2	13	NA	NA
CASSQEGGGTPYEQYF	TGCGCCAGCAGCCAAGAAGGGGGGGGTACTCCCTACGAGCAGTACTTC	TRBV4-1	TRBJ2-7	16	NA	NA
CASSERSPPSSYEQYF	TGCGCCAGCAGTGAGAGGTCCCCTCCTAGCTCCTACGAGCAGTACTTC	TRBV10-2	TRBJ2-7	16	NA	NA
CASSHRTSGAPETQYF	TGCGCCAGCAGCCATCGGACTAGCGGAGCCCCGGAGACCCAGTACTTC	TRBV4-1	TRBJ2-5	16	NA	TRBD2
CASSQFTRTSVYEQYF	TGCGCCAGCAGCCAATTTACCCGGACTAGCGTCTACGAGCAGTACTTC	TRBV4-1	TRBJ2-7	16	NA	TRBD2
CATQTSVSTGELFF	TGTGCCACCCAGACTAGCGTGTCCACCGGGGAGCTGTTTTTT	TRBV7-9	TRBJ2-2	14	NA	TRBD2
CASSQVGLGAGSPLHF	TGTGCCAGCAGCCAAGTAGGGTTGGGCGCGGGTTCACCCCTCCACTTT	TRBV14	TRBJ1-6	16	few	NA
CASKGQSTGELFF	TGTGCCAGCAAAGGACAGAGCACCGGGGAGCTGTTTTTT	TRBV6-4	TRBJ2-2	13	NA	NA
CASSRDRGQFEQYF	TGCGCCAGCAGCCGGGACAGGGGGCAATTCGAGCAGTACTTC	TRBV5-1	TRBJ2-7	14	few	TRBD1
CASRATGYEKLFF	TGTGCCAGCAGAGCGACAGGGTATGAAAAACTGTTTTTT	TRBV6-5	TRBJ1-4	13	NA	TRBD1
CASSPYPGTVQETQYF	TGCGCCAGCAGCCCGTATCCCGGGACAGTCCAAGAGACCCAGTACTTC	TRBV5-1	TRBJ2-5	16	NA	TRBD1
CASSLGGGARDTQYF	TGTGCCAGCAGCTTAGGAGGGGGGGCCAGAGATACGCAGTATTTT	TRBV7-9	TRBJ2-3	15	NA	NA
CASSGGTSGMRNEQFF	TGTGCCAGCAGCGGGGGGACTAGCGGGATGAGGAATGAGCAGTTCTTC	TRBV5-4	TRBJ2-1	16	NA	TRBD2
CASSWAGQVNEKLFF	TGTGCCAGCAGCTGGGCCGGACAGGTTAATGAAAAACTGTTTTTT	TRBV5-6	TRBJ1-4	15	NA	TRBD1
CASSPFGQGETEAFF	TGTGCCAGCAGCCCCTTCGGACAGGGGGAGACTGAAGCTTTCTTT	TRBV5-8	TRBJ1-1	15	NA	TRBD1
CATSRVRQINSPLHF	TGTGCCACCAGCAGAGTCAGACAAATCAATTCACCCCTCCACTTT	TRBV15	TRBJ1-6	15	NA	NA
CASSRGFLGYGYTF	TGTGCCAGCAGCCGCGGCTTTCTGGGCTATGGCTACACCTTC	TRBV7-2	TRBJ1-2	14	few	NA
CASSHGGPTREQYF	TGCGCCAGCAGCCACGGCGGTCCTACGCGGGAGCAGTACTTC	TRBV5-1	TRBJ2-7	14	few	NA
CASSMDRGNSPLHF	TGTGCCAGCAGCATGGACAGGGGCAATTCACCCCTCCACTTT	TRBV7-3	TRBJ1-6	14	NA	TRBD1
CATLNRGLTEAFF	TGTGCCACCCTAAACAGGGGGCTCACTGAAGCTTTCTTT	TRBV19	TRBJ1-1	13	NA	TRBD1
CAWSYDRVNTEAFF	TGTGCCTGGAGTTACGACAGGGTGAACACTGAAGCTTTCTTT	TRBV30	TRBJ1-1	14	NA	TRBD1
CASSLDSSTYGYTF	TGCGCCAGCAGCTTGGACAGCTCAACTTATGGCTACACCTTC	TRBV5-1	TRBJ1-2	14	NA	NA
CASRTGRSSPLHF	TGTGCCAGCAGGACAGGGAGAAGTTCACCCCTCCACTTT	TRBV6-5	TRBJ1-6	13	NA	TRBD1
CASSVATGGGTDTQYF	TGTGCCAGCAGCGTAGCTACGGGGGGGGGCACAGATACGCAGTATTTT	TRBV9	TRBJ2-3	16	NA	TRBD2
CASSSWGVNTEAFF	TGTGCCAGCAGCTCGTGGGGGGTGAACACTGAAGCTTTCTTT	TRBV7-2	TRBJ1-1	14	NA	NA
CASSLVSGGPSDTQYF	TGTGCCAGCAGCTTGGTGTCGGGAGGGCCGTCAGATACGCAGTATTTT	TRBV5-6	TRBJ2-3	16	once	TRBD2
CASSHPTGFGYTF	TGTGCCAGCAGCCACCCGACAGGGTTTGGCTACACCTTC	TRBV7-9	TRBJ1-2	13	NA	TRBD1
CSALTGTNTEAFF	TGCAGCGCCCTGACAGGGACCAACACTGAAGCTTTCTTT	TRBV29-1	TRBJ1-1	13	NA	TRBD1
CASSSRTSATWGLCEQYF	TGTGCCAGCAGCTCTCGGACTAGCGCGACGTGGGGACTGTGCGAGCAGTACTTC	TRBV21-1	TRBJ2-7	18	NA	NA
CASSLGTNNSPLHF	TGTGCCAGCAGCTTGGGGACAAACAATTCACCCCTCCACTTT	TRBV5-5	TRBJ1-6	14	NA	NA
CASSRGTENTGELFF	TGTGCCAGCAGCCGGGGGACAGAAAACACCGGGGAGCTGTTTTTT	TRBV5-5	TRBJ2-2	15	NA	NA
CASSPTENSPLHF	TGTGCCAGCAGCCCGACAGAGAATTCACCCCTCCACTTT	TRBV2	TRBJ1-6	13	NA	NA
CASNPDSSYEQYF	TGTGCCAGCAACCCCGACAGCTCCTACGAGCAGTACTTC	TRBV7-9	TRBJ2-7	13	NA	NA
CASSLSIVSTDTQYF	TGCGCCAGCAGCTTGAGCATCGTGTCCACAGATACGCAGTATTTT	TRBV5-1	TRBJ2-3	15	NA	NA
CASSPRGPYYEQYF	TGTGCCAGCAGTCCACGAGGGCCATACTACGAGCAGTACTTC	TRBV27	TRBJ2-7	14	NA	NA
CASSLQPGGSYEQYF	TGCGCCAGCAGCTTACAGCCTGGCGGGTCCTACGAGCAGTACTTC	TRBV5-1	TRBJ2-7	15	NA	NA
CASSWDWGGLTGELFF	TGCGCCAGCAGTTGGGACTGGGGAGGGCTCACCGGGGAGCTGTTTTTT	TRBV4-3	TRBJ2-2	16	NA	TRBD2
CASSQDSRTVPYGYTF	TGCGCCAGCAGCCAAGACTCCAGGACAGTCCCCTATGGCTACACCTTC	TRBV4-1	TRBJ1-2	16	NA	NA
CASTGDREPSGANVLTF	TGTGCCAGTACCGGGGACAGGGAACCCTCTGGGGCCAACGTCCTGACTTTC	TRBV19	TRBJ2-6	17	NA	TRBD1
CSVGDRGDTEAFF	TGCAGCGTTGGAGACAGGGGGGACACTGAAGCTTTCTTT	TRBV29-1	TRBJ1-1	13	once	TRBD1
CATSRDQLVYNEQFF	TGTGCCACCAGCAGAGATCAGCTAGTGTACAATGAGCAGTTCTTC	TRBV15	TRBJ2-1	15	NA	NA